A single sample gave rise to the 10 T cell receptor beta chains below, sequenced in a study of blood T cell repertoires in COVID-19. The repertoire was sequenced with immunoSEQ multiplex PCR; TCRdb's copy has only in-frame clones and lacks some. The sample has roughly 330,000 clones; roughly 82% are singletons. Sequenced: peripheral blood. The source of these receptors is a woman in her 50s with acute or convalescent COVID-19.

This clone was counted only a few times. This chain connects TRBV5-1 to TRBJ1-3; D is uncertain. CDR1 and CDR2 (germline): SGHRS, YFSETQ. The V and J ends lost 0 bases and 4 bases respectively, with 11 bases between them. The CDR3 length is 15 residues. The CDR3, as DNA: TGCGCCAGCAGCTTGGGTTCCAGCGAAGGAAACACCATATATTTT. This codes for CASSLGSSEGNTIYF. Variable domain in full (rest from reference TRBV5-1 and TRBJ1-3): KAGVTQTPRYLIKTRGQQVTLSCSPISGHRSVSWYQQTPGQGLQFLFEYFSETQRNKGNFPGRFSGRQFSNSRSEMNVSTLELGDSALYLCASSLGSSEGNTIYFGEGSWLTVV.

This chain joins TRBV28 and TRBJ2-7; D perhaps matches TRBD1 (6 bases). The length of the CDR3 is 14 residues. The ends were cut back, 10 bases at V and 0 bases at J, with 16 bases in the middle. Germline V lookup: CDR1 MDHEN, CDR2 SYDVKM. The CDR3: CATWTAVSSYEQYF. In nucleotides, the CDR3 is TGTGCCACCTGGACAGCTGTCAGCTCCTACGAGCAGTACTTC.

This rearrangement joins TRBV5-6 to TRBJ1-3; D is ambiguous. The CDR3 spans 13 residues. Trimming took off 5 bases at V and 4 bases at J, with 10 bases between the two ends. The germline gives CDR1 SGHDT, CDR2 YYEEEE. The CDR3 sequence: CASRPSRGNTIYF. The CDR3 DNA reads TGTGCCAGCAGGCCTTCGAGGGGAAACACCATATATTTT.

The V and J genes are TRBV28 and TRBJ1-1; TRBD1 agrees at 8 bases. This CDR3 contains 13 residues. V shed 7 bases and J 1 base; nucleotides not matched to a gene: 2. Looked up from germline, CDR1 is MDHEN and CDR2 is SYDVKM. The CDR3 DNA is TGTGCCAGCAAGGACAGGGAGAACACTGAAGCTTTCTTT. It codes for CASKDRENTEAFF. Full variable domain (outside the CDR3, taken from reference TRBV28 and TRBJ1-1): DVKVTQSSRYLVKRTGEKVFLECVQDMDHENMFWYRQDPGLGLRLIYFSYDVKMKEKGDIPEGYSVSREKKERFSLILESASTNQTSMYLCASKDRENTEAFFGQGTRLTVV.

The V call is TRBV6-4, the J call TRBJ2-1, with a tentative D call TRBD2 (6 bases). The germline V gene encodes CDR1 MRHNA and CDR2 SNTAGT. Deletions cut 5 bases from V and 2 bases from J, with 13 bases between. The CDR3 is made up of 15 amino acids. CDR3 bases: TGTGCCAGCAGTCCCGGGGACTCGACCTACAATGAGCAGTTCTTC. This gives the protein CASSPGDSTYNEQFF.

V gene TRBV6-2 or TRBV6-3 combines with J gene TRBJ2-1; TRBD2 aligns across 7 bases. The trim removed 0 bases at V and 4 bases at J, leaving 9 bases unmatched. CDR1 and CDR2 from the germline V gene are MNHEY and SVGEGT. The CDR3 covers 17 residues. The CDR3 protein is CASSYSYSQGGYNEQFF. As DNA, the CDR3 is TGTGCCAGCAGTTACTCGTATAGCCAGGGAGGGTACAATGAGCAGTTCTTC.

The rearrangement uses TRBV27 and TRBJ2-5, with 8 bases identical to TRBD2. CDR1 is MNHEY, CDR2 SMNVEV, per germline (reference sequence). The CDR3 spans 15 residues. V shed 3 bases, J shed 5 bases, and the junction held 8 bases outside the gene matches. CDR3 coding DNA: TGTGCCAGCAGTTTCCTAGCGGGTAAAATTGAGACCCAGTACTTC. Translating it yields CASSFLAGKIETQYF.

The chain recombines TRBV6-2 or TRBV6-3 with TRBJ2-7; 9 positions agree with TRBD2. Per the germline V gene, CDR1 is MNHEY and CDR2 is SVGEGT. This CDR3 is 19 amino acids long. V trimming: 0 bases; J trimming: 0 bases; junction bases outside the gene matches: 12. The CDR3 region is CASSYSSGLAGTNSYEQYF. For the CDR3, the DNA is TGTGCCAGCAGTTACTCCTCCGGCCTAGCGGGGACTAACTCCTACGAGCAGTACTTC.

This clone was seen only a few times. Other nucleotide sequences in the sample specify the same CDR3. The V and J genes are TRBV5-1 and TRBJ1-6; D call uncertain. The V end lost 1 base, the J end lost 8 bases, and 7 bases lay between the germline ends. The length of the CDR3 is 13 residues. Germline CDR1 SGHRS, CDR2 YFSETQ. The CDR3 here is CASSLKSDSPLHF. The CDR3 region has the DNA TGCGCCAGCAGCTTGAAGTCGGATTCACCCCTCCACTTT. The full variable domain, in which reference TRBV5-1 and TRBJ1-6 provide the parts outside the CDR3, is KAGVTQTPRYLIKTRGQQVTLSCSPISGHRSVSWYQQTPGQGLQFLFEYFSETQRNKGNFPGRFSGRQFSNSRSEMNVSTLELGDSALYLCASSLKSDSPLHFGNGTRLTVT.

This clone came up a few times. The chain employs TRBV30 and TRBJ1-2; weak D call: TRBD1 (6 bases). There are 13 residues in the CDR3. V was trimmed by 0 bases and J by 6 bases, leaving 11 bases between them. Germline CDR1 and CDR2: GTSNPN and SVGIG (reference sequence). DNA for the CDR3: TGTGCCTGGAGTGTATTGGGGGCCGATGGCTACACCTTC. Translated: CAWSVLGADGYTF.